This is a list of T cell receptor beta chains from one sample in a study of Graves' ophthalmopathy and Graves' hyperthyroidism. TCRdb processed the multiplex PCR reads anew with MiXCR; each CDR3 protein has one entry. The data contain about 200,000 distinct CDR3 sequences, approximately 28% of them singletons. The sequenced sample was peripheral blood. All receptors derive from a man aged 45 to 65 with Graves' ophthalmopathy. Each CDR3 is given with its conserved first and last residue. A D gene is named only where the DNA matches it firmly. A clone size is listed for some rows: how often the clone was seen (once, few, many), or a class if it is expanded.

D gene	clone size	V gene	J gene	CDR3 protein	CDR3 DNA
NA	many	TRBV7-2	TRBJ2-2	CASSLTTPPNTGELFF	TGTGCCAGCAGCCTTACAACTCCCCCGAACACCGGGGAGCTGTTTTTT
NA	many	TRBV11-2	TRBJ2-5	CASSTVGLQETQYF	TGTGCCAGCAGCACAGTTGGGCTCCAAGAGACCCAGTACTTC
TRBD1	many	TRBV20-1	TRBJ1-5	CSARAIGTGGSESWQPQHF	TGCAGTGCTAGAGCCATCGGGACAGGGGGCTCGGAGTCGTGGCAGCCCCAGCATTTT
TRBD1	many	TRBV19	TRBJ2-2	CASSTQGTTGELFF	TGTGCCAGTAGTACACAGGGGACCACCGGGGAGCTGTTTTTT
NA	many	TRBV27	TRBJ1-3	CASSPSSGNTIYF	TGTGCCAGCAGTCCGAGCTCTGGAAACACCATATATTTT
TRBD2	NA	TRBV6-5	TRBJ2-2	CASSYSFAGGTGELFF	TGTGCCAGCAGTTACTCGTTTGCGGGAGGTACCGGGGAGCTGTTTTTT
TRBD1	many	TRBV4-1	TRBJ2-7	CASSHGQGAYEQYF	TGCGCCAGCAGCCACGGACAGGGGGCCTACGAGCAGTACTTC
TRBD2	many	TRBV6-5	TRBJ2-5	CASTPRTSEETQYF	TGTGCCAGCACTCCCAGGACTAGCGAAGAGACCCAGTACTTC
NA	many	TRBV12-3/TRBV12-4	TRBJ2-2	CASSLGLSNTGELFF	TGTGCCAGCAGTTTGGGGCTGTCGAACACCGGGGAGCTGTTTTTT
NA	many	TRBV7-2	TRBJ2-7	CASSRGGSAAYEQYF	TGTGCCAGCAGCCGAGGAGGTAGCGCCGCCTACGAGCAGTACTTC
NA	NA	TRBV10-3	TRBJ1-2	CAISDPRVNYGYTF	TGTGCCATCAGTGACCCCAGGGTTAACTATGGCTACACCTTC
NA	NA	TRBV7-2	TRBJ2-7	CASSLVYEAEQYF	TGTGCCAGCAGCTTAGTATACGAGGCCGAGCAGTACTTC
NA	many	TRBV27	TRBJ2-2	CASSFPPNGELFF	TGTGCCAGCAGTTTCCCCCCCAACGGGGAGCTGTTTTTT
NA	NA	TRBV19	TRBJ1-1	CASTALAEAFF	TGTGCCAGTACGGCGTTAGCTGAAGCTTTCTTT
NA	NA	TRBV28	TRBJ2-4	CASSLTRGAKNIQYF	TGTGCCAGCAGTTTGACGCGCGGGGCCAAAAACATTCAGTACTTC
TRBD1	many	TRBV28	TRBJ1-2	CASSPSGQGDYGYTF	TGTGCCAGCAGTCCGTCGGGACAGGGCGACTATGGCTACACCTTC
TRBD1	many	TRBV20-1	TRBJ1-1	CSASTTQGNPEAFF	TGCAGTGCTAGCACAACACAGGGGAATCCTGAAGCTTTCTTT
TRBD1	many	TRBV4-2	TRBJ1-1	CASSQDRGVSEAFF	TGTGCCAGCAGCCAAGACAGGGGGGTCAGCGAAGCTTTCTTT
NA	NA	TRBV7-8	TRBJ2-5	CASSLEGAREETQYF	TGTGCCAGCAGCTTAGAAGGGGCCAGGGAAGAGACCCAGTACTTC
NA	many	TRBV3-1	TRBJ1-2	CASAQGGANYGYTF	TGTGCCAGCGCTCAAGGGGGAGCTAACTATGGCTACACCTTC
TRBD2	once	TRBV6-1	TRBJ2-7	CASSVSGRSTYEQYF	TGTGCCAGCAGTGTGAGCGGGAGGAGCACCTACGAGCAGTACTTC
NA	many	TRBV6-1	TRBJ1-1	CASSGWTTMANAEAFF	TGTGCCAGCAGTGGATGGACAACTATGGCTAACGCTGAAGCTTTCTTT
NA	many	TRBV28	TRBJ2-7	CASSSGSPYEQYF	TGTGCCAGCAGTAGCGGGTCACCCTACGAGCAGTACTTC
NA	many	TRBV7-9	TRBJ1-1	CASSPDGTANTEAFF	TGTGCCAGCAGCCCAGACGGGACGGCGAACACTGAAGCTTTCTTT
TRBD1	many	TRBV5-1	TRBJ2-6	CASSDGTANSGANVLTF	TGCGCCAGCAGCGACGGGACAGCCAATTCTGGGGCCAACGTCCTGACTTTC
TRBD1	NA	TRBV12-3/TRBV12-4	TRBJ1-3	CASGKGATYGNTIYF	TGTGCCAGCGGCAAGGGGGCGACCTATGGAAACACCATATATTTT
NA	many	TRBV28	TRBJ1-1	CASRAGSQDTEAFF	TGTGCCAGCAGGGCAGGGTCCCAGGACACTGAAGCTTTCTTT
NA	NA	TRBV25-1	TRBJ1-6	CASSEGAGNNSPLHF	TGTGCCAGCAGTGAAGGGGCAGGGAATAATTCACCCCTCCACTTT
NA	few	TRBV19	TRBJ1-1	CASSSRVPNTEAFF	TGTGCCAGTAGTAGCAGGGTTCCGAACACTGAAGCTTTCTTT
NA	NA	TRBV12-3/TRBV12-4	TRBJ1-2	CASWTASAYGYTF	TGTGCCAGCTGGACAGCTTCGGCCTATGGCTACACCTTC
NA	NA	TRBV24-1	TRBJ2-7	CATSGPRGYEQYF	TGTGCCACCAGTGGACCCCGAGGGTACGAGCAGTACTTC
NA	many	TRBV29-1	TRBJ2-7	CSVETPGESGPYEQYF	TGCAGCGTTGAGACCCCGGGAGAGTCTGGGCCCTACGAGCAGTACTTC